The source of this TCR beta chain is a study of CD8 T cells in Susac syndrome. The authors reverse transcribed 0.5 to 1 ug RNA with random hexamers. One entry per CDR3 protein results from TCRdb running MiXCR on the immunoSEQ multiplex PCR reads. The sample consists of 85,000 to 95,000 distinct CDR3 sequences, over 90% of them appearing once. Germline values: CDR1 LGHNT, CDR2 FRNRAP. V was trimmed by 5 bases and J by 8 bases, leaving 12 bases between them. There are 13 residues in the CDR3. V is TRBV12-5 and J is TRBJ2-2; D unresolved. This clonotype originated in a human donor with Susac syndrome. Sequences were obtained from CD4+ T cells from PBMCs. The CDR3 DNA reads TGTGCTAGTGGTGCTTCGGTCTGGGGGGAGCTGTTTTTT. It yields the protein CASGASVWGELFF.